The clone carrying this TCR beta chain was picked up a small number of times. Antigen: not known. Trimming pared 2 bases from V and 2 bases from J, leaving 12 bases between. CDR1 is KGHSH and CDR2 is LQKENI in the germline V gene. CDR3 length: 15 residues. Primers included in the PCR were 60 Vbeta and 13 Jbeta primers. Repertoires were generated with immunoSEQ multiplex PCR, while TCRdb's copy carries only in-frame clones and drops some. Of 200,000 to 250,000 clones in the sample, 70% to 85% were seen once. This entry is derived from a study of cytomegalovirus exposure and HLA in healthy donors. In the study overall: The early release's HLA-typed donors yielded 70 million to 85 million unique TCRs. Genetic ancestry analysis placed under 90% of the roughly 400 donors that were genotyped in the Caucasian-associated cluster. The study's findings and limits: More clonal expansion characterized HLA-associated TCR beta chains than equally common others in a later analysis. A previous analysis found most TCR beta V segments productive roughly 87% or roughly 30% of the time.

The sequence was obtained from a girl aged 2 to 9 in good health and CMV-seronegative. What was sequenced was PBMCs. V usage is TRBV18 and J usage is TRBJ1-2; D remains ambiguous. CDR3 sequence reads: CASSPVLNVNYGYTF. The CDR3 DNA is TGTGCCAGCTCACCAGTACTGAACGTAAACTATGGCTACACCTTC.